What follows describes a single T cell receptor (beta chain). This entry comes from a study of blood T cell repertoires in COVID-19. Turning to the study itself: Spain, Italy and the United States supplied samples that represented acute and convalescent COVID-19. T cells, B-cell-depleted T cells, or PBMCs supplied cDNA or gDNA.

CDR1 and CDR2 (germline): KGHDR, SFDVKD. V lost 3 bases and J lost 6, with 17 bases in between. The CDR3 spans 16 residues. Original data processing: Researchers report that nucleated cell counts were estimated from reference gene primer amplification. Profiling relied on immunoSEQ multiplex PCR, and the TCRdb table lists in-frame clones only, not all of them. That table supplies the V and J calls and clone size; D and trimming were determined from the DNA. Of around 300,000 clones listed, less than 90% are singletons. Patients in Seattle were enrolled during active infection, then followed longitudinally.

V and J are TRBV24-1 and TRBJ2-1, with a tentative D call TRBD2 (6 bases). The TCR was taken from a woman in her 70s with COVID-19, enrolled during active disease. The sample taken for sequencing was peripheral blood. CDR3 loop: CATSDTALRGGNEQFF. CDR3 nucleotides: TGTGCCACCAGTGATACTGCCCTAAGGGGAGGCAATGAGCAGTTCTTC.